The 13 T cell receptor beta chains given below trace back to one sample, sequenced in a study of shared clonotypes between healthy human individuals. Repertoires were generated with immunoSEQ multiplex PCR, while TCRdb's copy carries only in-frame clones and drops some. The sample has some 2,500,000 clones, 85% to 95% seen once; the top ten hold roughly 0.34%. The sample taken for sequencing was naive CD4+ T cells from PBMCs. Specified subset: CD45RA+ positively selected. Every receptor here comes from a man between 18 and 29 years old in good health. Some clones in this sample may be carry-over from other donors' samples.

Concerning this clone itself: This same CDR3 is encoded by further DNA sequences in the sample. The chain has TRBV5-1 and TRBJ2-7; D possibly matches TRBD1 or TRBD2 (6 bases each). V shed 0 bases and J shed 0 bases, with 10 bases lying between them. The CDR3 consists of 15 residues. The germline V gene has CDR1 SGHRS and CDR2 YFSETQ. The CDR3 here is CASSLGGGYSYEQYF. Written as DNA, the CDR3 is TGCGCCAGCAGCTTGGGAGGGGGGTACTCCTACGAGCAGTACTTC. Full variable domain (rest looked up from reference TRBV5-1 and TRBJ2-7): KAGVTQTPRYLIKTRGQQVTLSCSPISGHRSVSWYQQTPGQGLQFLFEYFSETQRNKGNFPGRFSGRQFSNSRSEMNVSTLELGDSALYLCASSLGGGYSYEQYFGPGTRLTVT.

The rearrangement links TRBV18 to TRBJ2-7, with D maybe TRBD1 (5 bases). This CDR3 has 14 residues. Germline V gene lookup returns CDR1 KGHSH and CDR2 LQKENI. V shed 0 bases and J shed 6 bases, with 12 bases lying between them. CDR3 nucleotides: TGTGCCAGCTCACCACCGGTCAGGGTGGGCGAGCAGTACTTC. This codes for CASSPPVRVGEQYF.

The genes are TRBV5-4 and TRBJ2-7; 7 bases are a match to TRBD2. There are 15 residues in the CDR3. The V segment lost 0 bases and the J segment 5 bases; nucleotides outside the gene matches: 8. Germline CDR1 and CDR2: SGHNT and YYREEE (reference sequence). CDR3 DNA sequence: TGTGCCAGCAGCTTGGGCGGGCGGGAGTCCCACGAGCAGTACTTC. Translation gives CASSLGGRESHEQYF.

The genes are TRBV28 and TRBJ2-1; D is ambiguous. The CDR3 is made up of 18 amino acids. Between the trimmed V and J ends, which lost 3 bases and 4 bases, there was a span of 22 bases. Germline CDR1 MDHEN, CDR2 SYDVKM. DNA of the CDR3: TGTGCCAGCAGTTTTAGACTGGCTGAATTTTTCTTATACAATGAGCAGTTCTTC. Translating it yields CASSFRLAEFFLYNEQFF. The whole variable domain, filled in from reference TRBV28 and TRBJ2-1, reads DVKVTQSSRYLVKRTGEKVFLECVQDMDHENMFWYRQDPGLGLRLIYFSYDVKMKEKGDIPEGYSVSREKKERFSLILESASTNQTSMYLCASSFRLAEFFLYNEQFFGPGTRLTVL.

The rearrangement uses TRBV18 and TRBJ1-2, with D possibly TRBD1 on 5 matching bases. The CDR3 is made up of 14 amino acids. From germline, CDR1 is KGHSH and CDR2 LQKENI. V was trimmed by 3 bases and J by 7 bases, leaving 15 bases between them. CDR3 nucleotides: TGTGCCAGCTCACCCGGGGGTAGAATAAGTGGCTACACCTTC. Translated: CASSPGGRISGYTF.

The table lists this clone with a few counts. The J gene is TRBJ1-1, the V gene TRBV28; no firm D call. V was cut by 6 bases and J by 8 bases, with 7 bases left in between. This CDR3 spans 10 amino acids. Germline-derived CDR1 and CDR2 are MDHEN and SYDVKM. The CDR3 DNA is TGTGCCAGCAGGGACGTAGAAGCTTTCTTT. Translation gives CASRDVEAFF.

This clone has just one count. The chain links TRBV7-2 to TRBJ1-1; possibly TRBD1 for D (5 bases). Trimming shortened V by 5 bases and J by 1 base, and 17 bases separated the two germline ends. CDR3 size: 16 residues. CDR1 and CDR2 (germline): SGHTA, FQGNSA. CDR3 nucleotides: TGTGCCAGCAGCCCCACCTTTAGTGGGGGGAACACTGAAGCTTTCTTT. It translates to CASSPTFSGGNTEAFF.

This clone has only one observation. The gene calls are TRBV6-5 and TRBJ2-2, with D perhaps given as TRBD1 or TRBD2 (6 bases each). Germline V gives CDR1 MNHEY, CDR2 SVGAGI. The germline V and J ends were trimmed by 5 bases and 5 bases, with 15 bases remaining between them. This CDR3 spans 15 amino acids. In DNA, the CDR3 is TGTGCCAGCAGTACCGTAGGGGGAGGTACCGGGGAGCTGTTTTTT. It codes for CASSTVGGGTGELFF.

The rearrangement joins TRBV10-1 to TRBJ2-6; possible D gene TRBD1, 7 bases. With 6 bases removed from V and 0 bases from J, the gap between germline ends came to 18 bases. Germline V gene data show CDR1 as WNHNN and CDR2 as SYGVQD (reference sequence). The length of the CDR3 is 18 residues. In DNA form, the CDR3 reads TGCGCCAGCAGAGAAACGGCGGGACAGTCCTCTGGGGCCAACGTCCTGACTTTC. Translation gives CASRETAGQSSGANVLTF.

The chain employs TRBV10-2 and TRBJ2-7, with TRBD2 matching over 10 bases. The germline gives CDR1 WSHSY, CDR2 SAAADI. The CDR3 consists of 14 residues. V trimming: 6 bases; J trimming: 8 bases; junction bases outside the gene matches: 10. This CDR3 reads CASSLAGATYQQYF. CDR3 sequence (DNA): TGCGCCAGCAGCCTAGCGGGGGCGACCTATCAGCAGTACTTC.

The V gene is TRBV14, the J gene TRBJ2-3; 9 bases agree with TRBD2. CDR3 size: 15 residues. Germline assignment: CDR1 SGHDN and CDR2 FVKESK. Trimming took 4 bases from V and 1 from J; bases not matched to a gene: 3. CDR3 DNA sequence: TGTGCCAGCAGCCCATGGACTAGCGGCACAGATACGCAGTATTTT. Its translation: CASSPWTSGTDTQYF.

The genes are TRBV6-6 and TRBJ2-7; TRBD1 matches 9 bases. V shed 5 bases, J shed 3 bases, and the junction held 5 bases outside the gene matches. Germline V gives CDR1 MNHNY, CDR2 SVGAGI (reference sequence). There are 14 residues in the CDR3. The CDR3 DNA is TGTGCCAGCAGTACCTTGGGACAGGGCTACGAGCAGTACTTC. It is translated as CASSTLGQGYEQYF.

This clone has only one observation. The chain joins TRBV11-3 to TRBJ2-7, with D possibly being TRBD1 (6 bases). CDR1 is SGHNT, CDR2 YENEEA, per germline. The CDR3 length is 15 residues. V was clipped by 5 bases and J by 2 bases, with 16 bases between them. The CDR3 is CASSQETGPTYEQYF. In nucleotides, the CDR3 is TGTGCCAGCAGCCAAGAGACAGGACCAACCTACGAGCAGTACTTC.